Detailed here is one TCR beta chain. These data originate in a study of blood T cell repertoires in COVID-19. Authors' methods: Reference gene primer amplification yielded estimated nucleated cell counts. The table came from immunoSEQ multiplex PCR; TCRdb's copy has only in-frame clones and leaves some out. D and trimming come from the DNA, and the V and J calls and clone size come from that table. In the table there are around 180,000 clones, 88% of which are singletons. V lost 1 base and J lost 5; bases outside the gene matches: 4. The CDR3 spans 15 residues. CDR1 is LGHNA, CDR2 YNFKEQ, per germline.

The sequence derives from a human donor in a cohort sampled during active COVID-19. What was sequenced was peripheral blood. J is TRBJ2-5 and V is TRBV4-2; 10 bases are a match to TRBD1. For the CDR3, the DNA is TGTGCCAGCAGCCAAGGGACAGGGGGTCAGGAGACCCAGTACTTC. This sequence encodes CASSQGTGGQETQYF.